This T cell receptor beta chain was captured by sequencing in a study of blood T cell repertoires in COVID-19. The wider study: The United States, Italy and Spain supplied acute and convalescent COVID-19 samples. PBMCs, B-cell-depleted T cells, or T cells were the source of the cDNA or gDNA that made up the material.

Each participant's cohort was designated according to participant-reported clinical history. CDR1 and CDR2 from the germline V gene are SGHNT and YYREEE (reference sequence). The CDR3 runs to 12 residues. Trimming took off 4 bases at V and 12 bases at J, with 14 bases between the two ends. Authors' data handling: Reference gene primers were amplified, and this amplification served to estimate nucleated cell counts. Produced via immunoSEQ multiplex PCR; TCRdb's table is partial and in-frame only. V and J calls plus clone size are reproduced from that table; the DNA served to infer D and trimming. In the table there are 260,000 or so clones, about 87% of which are singletons.

The sequencing sample was made of PBMCs or T cells enriched from blood (not recorded which). This receptor was identified in a woman aged 25 to 39 with acute COVID-19. The chain uses TRBV5-4 and TRBJ2-1, with D possibly TRBD1 on 6 matching bases. CDR3 in DNA: TGTGCCAGCAGCCCTGGACAGACTGGGCAGTTCTTC. This codes for CASSPGQTGQFF.